Following are 9 T cell receptor beta chains from one sample sequenced in a study of T cells and copy number aberrations in small-cell lung cancer. Some clones are missing from TCRdb's copy, which holds only in-frame ones; the method was immunoSEQ multiplex PCR. This sample has 1,000 to 1,500 clones, with just under 85% found just once. Sample: tumor tissue. These receptor sequences come from a woman aged 45 to 65 with small cell lung cancer.

This rearrangement joins TRBV5-1 to TRBJ1-3; TRBD1 might be the D (6 bases). Germline V gene sequence: CDR1 SGHRS, CDR2 YFSETQ. CDR3 length: 16 amino acids. Trimming took 0 bases from V and 3 from J, leaving 13 bases between them. In DNA form, the CDR3 reads TGCGCCAGCAGCTTGGATCTGGGGGCTAGTGGAAACACCATATATTTT. Translation gives CASSLDLGASGNTIYF.

The chain is built from TRBV29-1 and TRBJ1-1; D ambiguous. V lost 3 bases and J 4 bases, leaving 12 bases between the germline ends. Germline loops: CDR1 SQVTM, CDR2 ANQGSEA. The length of the CDR3 is 13 residues. In DNA form, the CDR3 reads TGCAGCGTTGAGGAACCCGCGGGCACTGAAGCTTTCTTT. Translated: CSVEEPAGTEAFF.

The chain joins TRBV5-4 to TRBJ1-1; D remains ambiguous. The ends were cut back, 0 bases at V and 1 base at J, with 4 bases in the middle. The CDR3 length is 13 residues. CDR1 SGHNT and CDR2 YYREEE come from the germline V gene (reference sequence). CDR3 nucleotide sequence: TGTGCCAGCAGCTTGGAGGAGAACACTGAAGCTTTCTTT. This sequence encodes CASSLEENTEAFF.

The chain links TRBV7-8 to TRBJ2-7; 10 positions match TRBD2. V shed 3 bases and J 2 bases; nucleotides not matched to a gene: 10. Germline V gene sequence: CDR1 SGHVS, CDR2 FQNEAQ. The CDR3 has 17 residues. CDR3: CASSLGLAGASAYEQYF. DNA of the CDR3: TGTGCCAGCAGCTTGGGGCTAGCGGGAGCTTCAGCCTACGAGCAGTACTTC. The variable domain in full, with the rest retrieved from reference TRBV7-8 and TRBJ2-7, is GAGVSQSPRYKVAKRGQDVALRCDPISGHVSLFWYQQALGQGPEFLTYFQNEAQLDKSGLPSDRFFAERPEGSVSTLKIQRTQQEDSAVYLCASSLGLAGASAYEQYFGPGTRLTVT.

The chain carries TRBV2 and TRBJ2-5; tentatively, D is TRBD2 (5 bases). Between the trimmed V and J ends, which lost 6 bases and 1 base, there was a span of 9 bases. This CDR3 comprises 13 residues. CDR1 SNHLY and CDR2 FYNNEI come from the germline V gene. The DNA of the CDR3 is TGTGCCAGCAGGAGGGATGGCCAAGAGACCCAGTACTTC. It encodes CASRRDGQETQYF.

This chain links TRBV5-1 with TRBJ1-1, with a tentative D call TRBD1 (5 bases). The ends were cut back, 2 bases at V and 1 base at J, with 12 bases in the middle. The CDR3 contains 15 residues. Germline V gene lookup returns CDR1 SGHRS and CDR2 YFSETQ. CDR3 protein: CASSLNNDRNTEAFF. The CDR3, as DNA: TGCGCCAGCAGCTTAAACAATGACAGGAACACTGAAGCTTTCTTT.

V gene TRBV6-4 combines with J gene TRBJ2-1, with 7 bases matching TRBD2. Germline V lookup: CDR1 MRHNA, CDR2 SNTAGT. CDR3 length: 15 residues. After removal of 4 bases from V and 1 base from J, the junction contained 4 bases not matched to a gene. As DNA, the CDR3 is TGTGCCAGCAGTGCTCTAGCGGAATCCTACAATGAGCAGTTCTTC. Translating it yields CASSALAESYNEQFF.

With regard to this clone: Here the CDR3 omits its conserved ending phenylalanine or tryptophan, so a read error is the likely source. This chain uses TRBV7-9 with TRBJ1-1; no clear D gene. This CDR3 has 16 amino acids. Between the trimmed V and J ends, which lost 3 bases and 6 bases, there was a span of 20 bases. Germline values: CDR1 SEHNR, CDR2 FQNEAQ (reference sequence). The CDR3 bases are TGTGCCAGCAGCTTGGTAGCTGGCCAACAGAGGTCTGAAGCTTTCTCT. Residues: CASSLVAGQQRSEAFS.

The chain combines TRBV28 with TRBJ1-2; 7 bases fit TRBD1. The CDR3 extends over 14 amino acids. After removal of 6 bases from V and 4 bases from J, the junction contained 8 bases not matched to a gene. Germline V lookup: CDR1 MDHEN, CDR2 SYDVKM. The CDR3 nucleotides read TGTGCCAGCAGCGAAGACAGGGTCATCTATGGCTACACCTTC. It specifies CASSEDRVIYGYTF.